Each of the 9 T cell receptor beta chains below was sequenced from the same sample in a study of shared clonotypes between healthy human individuals. In the naive CD8 group, cells lacked CD45RO and were positively selected for CCR7, so terminally differentiated effector memory CD45RA+ cells were left out. Profiling relied on immunoSEQ multiplex PCR, and the TCRdb table lists in-frame clones only, not all of them. The sample yields millions of clones, roughly 95% seen once. Sequencing was done on a sample of naive CD8+ T cells sorted from blood. The receptors derive from a man aged 18-30 years in good health.

The J gene is TRBJ2-2, the V gene TRBV9; unclear D gene. This CDR3 is 16 amino acids long. Per germline, CDR1 SGDLS and CDR2 YYNGEE. V was clipped by 4 bases and J by 0 bases, with 13 bases between them. The CDR3 region has the DNA TGTGCCAGCAGCCAGTTTGACTTGGCGAACACCGGGGAGCTGTTTTTT. It translates to CASSQFDLANTGELFF.

This clone came up once. The gene calls are TRBV5-6 and TRBJ1-2; D not resolved. Germline V gene sequence: CDR1 SGHDT, CDR2 YYEEEE. The CDR3 sequence is 15 residues long. V was clipped by 0 bases and J by 4 bases, with 13 bases between them. CDR3 sequence: CASSLGGITFYGYTF. In nucleotides, the CDR3 is TGTGCCAGCAGCTTGGGGGGAATAACATTCTATGGCTACACCTTC. The full variable domain, completed using reference TRBV5-6 and TRBJ1-2, is DAGVTQSPTHLIKTRGQQVTLRCSPKSGHDTVSWYQQALGQGPQFIFQYYEEEERQRGNFPDRFSGHQFPNYSSELNVNALLLGDSALYLCASSLGGITFYGYTFGSGTRLTVV.

This chain uses TRBV28 with TRBJ2-3; TRBD2 agrees at 12 bases. CDR3 length equals 17 residues. Per the germline V gene, CDR1 is MDHEN and CDR2 is SYDVKM. The V segment lost 2 bases and the J segment 5 bases; nucleotides outside the gene matches: 8. CDR3: CASSLPTSGGQKDTQYF. The CDR3 nucleotides read TGTGCCAGCAGTTTACCGACTAGCGGGGGCCAAAAAGATACGCAGTATTTT.

The sample holds one count of this clone. The chain links TRBV6-6 to TRBJ2-1; D gene ambiguous. CDR1 is MNHNY and CDR2 is SVGAGI in the germline V gene (reference sequence). CDR3 length: 12 residues. V was shortened by 6 bases and J by 9 bases, with 12 bases between the two germline ends. As DNA, the CDR3 is TGTGCCAGCAGCTTGGTTCCGGGTGAGCAGTTCTTC. Protein product: CASSLVPGEQFF.

This sequence joins TRBV2 and TRBJ2-2; no definite D call. The CDR3 spans 11 residues. V dropped 8 bases and J dropped 7 bases, with 8 bases sitting between them. CDR1 is SNHLY, CDR2 FYNNEI, per germline. The CDR3 protein is CASRTGGELFF. DNA for the CDR3: TGTGCCAGCCGTACGGGCGGGGAGCTGTTTTTT.

Written as DNA, the CDR3 is TGTGCTAGTGGTTTTCCCGCAGAGCTTCTCACAGATACGCAGTATTTT. It codes for CASGFPAELLTDTQYF. The rearrangement links TRBV12-5 to TRBJ2-3, with unresolved D. The CDR3 spans 16 residues. Germline V lookup: CDR1 LGHNT, CDR2 FRNRAP. Trimming pared 3 bases from V and 2 bases from J, leaving 15 bases between.

V usage is TRBV7-9 and J usage is TRBJ1-1; tentatively, D is TRBD1 (5 bases). The CDR3 extends over 13 amino acids. From germline, CDR1 is SEHNR and CDR2 FQNEAQ (reference sequence). V lost 2 bases and J 4 bases, leaving 8 bases between the germline ends. This chain's CDR3 is CASSLPQGTEAFF. CDR3 nucleotides: TGTGCCAGCAGCTTACCCCAGGGCACTGAAGCTTTCTTT.

This chain uses TRBV2 with TRBJ2-7, with 14 positions matching TRBD2. With 4 bases clipped from V and 4 bases from J, the junction kept 9 bases outside the gene matches. This CDR3 region has 17 residues. Germline assignment: CDR1 SNHLY and CDR2 FYNNEI. The CDR3 coding sequence is TGTGCCAGCAGTGGGACTAGCGGGGGGACCGTCCTATACGAGCAGTACTTC. Translating it yields CASSGTSGGTVLYEQYF.

As regards this clone: The sample carries other DNA sequences with the same CDR3. The rearrangement links TRBV6-5 to TRBJ1-1, with no clear D. Trimming took 2 bases from V and 1 from J, leaving 8 bases between them. Germline-derived CDR1 and CDR2 are MNHEY and SVGAGI. The CDR3 has 14 amino acids. CDR3 amino acids: CASSYPGPNTEAFF. Written as DNA, the CDR3 is TGTGCCAGCAGTTACCCCGGGCCGAACACTGAAGCTTTCTTT.